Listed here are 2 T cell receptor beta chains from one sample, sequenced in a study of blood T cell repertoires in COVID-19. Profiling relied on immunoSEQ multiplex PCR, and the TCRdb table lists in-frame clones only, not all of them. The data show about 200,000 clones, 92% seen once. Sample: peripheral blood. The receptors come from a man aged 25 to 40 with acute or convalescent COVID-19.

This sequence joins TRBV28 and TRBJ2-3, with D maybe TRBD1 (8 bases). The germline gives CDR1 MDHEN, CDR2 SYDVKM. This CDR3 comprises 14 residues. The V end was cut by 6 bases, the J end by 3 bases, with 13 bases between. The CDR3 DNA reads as TGTGCCAGCAGCCAACAGGGGGGGACAGATACGCAGTATTTT. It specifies CASSQQGGTDTQYF. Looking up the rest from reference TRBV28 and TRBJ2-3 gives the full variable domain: DVKVTQSSRYLVKRTGEKVFLECVQDMDHENMFWYRQDPGLGLRLIYFSYDVKMKEKGDIPEGYSVSREKKERFSLILESASTNQTSMYLCASSQQGGTDTQYFGPGTRLTVL.

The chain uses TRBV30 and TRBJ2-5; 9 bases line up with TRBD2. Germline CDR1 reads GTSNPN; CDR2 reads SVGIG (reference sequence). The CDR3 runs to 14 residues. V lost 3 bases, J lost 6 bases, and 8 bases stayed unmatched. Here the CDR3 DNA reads TGTGCCTGGAGCGGGACTAGCTATGTTAAGACCCAGTACTTC. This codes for CAWSGTSYVKTQYF.